This T cell receptor (beta chain) was documented in a study of blood T cells in healthy people across ages. The wider study: Template-switching capture recovered about one barcoded beta molecule per two T cells.

Study-wide results and limits: In long-lived donors, naive CD4+ cell counts and diversity exceeded those of aged donors.

It was with a sample-barcoded 5' primer and a J-beta primer mix that a second PCR of roughly 7 to 12 cycles was run. One entry per CDR3 protein results from TCRdb running MiXCR on the 5' RACE reads. Among roughly 1.9 million distinct CDR3 sequences listed, 35% to 50% were seen once. This clonotype has more than one count but fewer than ten. Its antigen is not identified. The CDR3 runs to 14 residues. CDR1 is SEHNR, CDR2 FQNEAQ, per germline (reference sequence). The V end lost 4 bases, the J end lost 1 base, and 11 bases lay between the germline ends. The gene calls are TRBV7-9 and TRBJ2-7, with D perhaps matching TRBD2 (6 bases). This clonotype was sampled from a human donor in good health. The source material was blood. The CDR3 spells CASSSSGRSYEQYF. In DNA, the CDR3 is TGTGCCAGCAGCTCCTCAGGGAGGTCCTACGAGCAGTACTTC.